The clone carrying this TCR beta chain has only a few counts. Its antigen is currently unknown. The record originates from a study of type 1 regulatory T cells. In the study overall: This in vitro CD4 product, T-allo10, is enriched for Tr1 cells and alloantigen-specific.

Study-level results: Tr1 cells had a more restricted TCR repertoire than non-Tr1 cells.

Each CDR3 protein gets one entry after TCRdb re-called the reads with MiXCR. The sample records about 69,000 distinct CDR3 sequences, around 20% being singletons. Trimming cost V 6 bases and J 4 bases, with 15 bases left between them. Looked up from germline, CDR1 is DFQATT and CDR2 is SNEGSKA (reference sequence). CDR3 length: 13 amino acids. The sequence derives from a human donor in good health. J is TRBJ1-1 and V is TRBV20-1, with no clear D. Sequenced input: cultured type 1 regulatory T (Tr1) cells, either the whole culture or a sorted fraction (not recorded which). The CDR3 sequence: CSALGVRPTEAFF. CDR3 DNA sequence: TGCAGTGCCCTGGGCGTGAGGCCCACTGAAGCTTTCTTT.